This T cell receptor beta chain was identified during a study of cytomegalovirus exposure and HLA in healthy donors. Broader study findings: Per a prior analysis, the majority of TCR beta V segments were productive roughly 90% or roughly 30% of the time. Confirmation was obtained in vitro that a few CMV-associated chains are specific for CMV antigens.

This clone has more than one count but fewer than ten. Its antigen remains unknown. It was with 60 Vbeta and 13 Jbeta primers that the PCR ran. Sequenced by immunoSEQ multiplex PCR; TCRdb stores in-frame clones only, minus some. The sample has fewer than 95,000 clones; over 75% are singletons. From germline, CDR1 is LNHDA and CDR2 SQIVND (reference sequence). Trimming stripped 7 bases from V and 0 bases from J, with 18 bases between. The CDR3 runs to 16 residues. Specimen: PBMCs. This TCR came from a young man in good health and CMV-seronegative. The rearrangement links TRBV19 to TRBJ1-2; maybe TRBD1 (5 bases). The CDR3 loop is CASTPDGGRANYGYTF. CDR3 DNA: TGTGCCAGTACCCCCGACGGGGGGAGAGCTAACTATGGCTACACCTTC.